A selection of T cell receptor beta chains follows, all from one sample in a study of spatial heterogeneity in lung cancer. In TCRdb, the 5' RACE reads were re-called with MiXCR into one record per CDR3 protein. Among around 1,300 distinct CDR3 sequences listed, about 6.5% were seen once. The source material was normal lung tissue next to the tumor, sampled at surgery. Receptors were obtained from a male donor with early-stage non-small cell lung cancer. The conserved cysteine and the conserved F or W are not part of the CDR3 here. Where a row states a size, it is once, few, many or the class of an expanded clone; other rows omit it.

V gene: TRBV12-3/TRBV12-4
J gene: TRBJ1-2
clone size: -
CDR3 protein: ASSFRASHGYT

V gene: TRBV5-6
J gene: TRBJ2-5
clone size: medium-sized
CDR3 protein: ASRDRTGQETQY

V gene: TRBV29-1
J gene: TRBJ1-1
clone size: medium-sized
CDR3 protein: SVVGQLMNTEAF

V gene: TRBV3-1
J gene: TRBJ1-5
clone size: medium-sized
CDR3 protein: ASSYGTGAQPQH

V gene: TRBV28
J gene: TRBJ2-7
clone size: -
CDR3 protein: ASTGLTYEQY

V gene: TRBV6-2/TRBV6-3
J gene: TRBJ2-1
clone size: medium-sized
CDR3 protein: ASSSLGSGGYNEQF

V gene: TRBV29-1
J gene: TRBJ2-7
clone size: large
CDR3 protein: SVATNRDSYEQY

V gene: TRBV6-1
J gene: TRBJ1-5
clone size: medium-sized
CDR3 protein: ASRISDLLGQPQH

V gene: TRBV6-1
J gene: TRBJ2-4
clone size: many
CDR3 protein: ASSGVWTGVRNRAKNIQY

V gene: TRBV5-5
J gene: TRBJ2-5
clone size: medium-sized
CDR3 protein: ASSLLAGGRGETQY

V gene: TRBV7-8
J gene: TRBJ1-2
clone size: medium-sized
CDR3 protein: ASPRSGAPGYT

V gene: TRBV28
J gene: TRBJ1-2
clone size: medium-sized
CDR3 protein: ASSGAEANYGYT

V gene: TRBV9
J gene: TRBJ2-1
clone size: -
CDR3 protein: ASSAGQGTGVEQF

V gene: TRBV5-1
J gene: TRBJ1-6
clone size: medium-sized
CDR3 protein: ASSPSLSKNSPLH

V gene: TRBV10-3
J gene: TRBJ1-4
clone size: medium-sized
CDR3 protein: AASGGSNEKLF

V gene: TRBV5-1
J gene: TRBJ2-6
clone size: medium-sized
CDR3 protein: ASSSGVGANVLT

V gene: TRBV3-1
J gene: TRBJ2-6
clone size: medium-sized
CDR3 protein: ASSQGGAVGPGANVLT

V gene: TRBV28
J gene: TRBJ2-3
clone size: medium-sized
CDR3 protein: ASSLLGLAESTDTQY

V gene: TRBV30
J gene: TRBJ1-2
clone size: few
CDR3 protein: AWSSGAGRYGYT

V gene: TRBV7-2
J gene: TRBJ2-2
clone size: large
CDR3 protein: ATKETSNINEELF

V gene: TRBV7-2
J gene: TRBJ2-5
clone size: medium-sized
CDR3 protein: ASSPARSGTQY

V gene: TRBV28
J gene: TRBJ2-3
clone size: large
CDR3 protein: ASSPLSREGRVSKDTQY

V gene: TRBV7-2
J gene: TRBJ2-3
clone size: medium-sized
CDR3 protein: ASSQLTDTQY